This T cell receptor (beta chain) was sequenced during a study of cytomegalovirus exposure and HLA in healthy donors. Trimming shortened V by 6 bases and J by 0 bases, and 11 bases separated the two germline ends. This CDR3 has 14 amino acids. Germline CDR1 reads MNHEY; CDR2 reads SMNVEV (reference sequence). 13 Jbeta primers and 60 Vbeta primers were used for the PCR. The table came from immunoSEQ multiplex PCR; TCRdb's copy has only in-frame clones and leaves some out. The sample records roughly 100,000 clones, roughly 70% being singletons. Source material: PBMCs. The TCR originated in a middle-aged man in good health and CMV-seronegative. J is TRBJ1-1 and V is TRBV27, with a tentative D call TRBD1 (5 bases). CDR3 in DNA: TGTGCCAGCAGATGGGGGGAAGTGAACACTGAAGCTTTCTTT. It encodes CASRWGEVNTEAFF.